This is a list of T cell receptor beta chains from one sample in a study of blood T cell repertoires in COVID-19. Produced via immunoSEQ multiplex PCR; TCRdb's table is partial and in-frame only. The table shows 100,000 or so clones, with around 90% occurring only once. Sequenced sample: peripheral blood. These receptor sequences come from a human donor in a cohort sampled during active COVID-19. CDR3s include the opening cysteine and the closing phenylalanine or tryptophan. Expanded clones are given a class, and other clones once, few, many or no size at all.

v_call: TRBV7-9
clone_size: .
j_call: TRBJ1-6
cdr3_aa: CASSSLQVKDSPLHF

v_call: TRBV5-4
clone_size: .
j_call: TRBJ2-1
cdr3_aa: CASSLDGSGNEQFF

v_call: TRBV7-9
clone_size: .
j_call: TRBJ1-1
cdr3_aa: CASSSAGQGYTEAFF

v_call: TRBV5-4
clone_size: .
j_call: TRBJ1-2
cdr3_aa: CASSFRVSVDYTF

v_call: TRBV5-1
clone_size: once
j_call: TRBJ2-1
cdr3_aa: CASSRTGHEQFF

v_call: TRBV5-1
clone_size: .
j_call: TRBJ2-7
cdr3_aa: CASSLSGQGFGYEQYF

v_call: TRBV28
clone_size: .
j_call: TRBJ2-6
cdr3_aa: CASSSLTGPYSGANVLTF

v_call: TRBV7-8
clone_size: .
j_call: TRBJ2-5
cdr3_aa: CASSRSGETQYF

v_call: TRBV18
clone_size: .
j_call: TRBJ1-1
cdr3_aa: CASSPSGYTEAFF

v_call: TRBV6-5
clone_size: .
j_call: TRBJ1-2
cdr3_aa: CASSYSPGSNYGYTF

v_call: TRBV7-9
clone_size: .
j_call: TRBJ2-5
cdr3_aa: CASSLTSFEETQYF

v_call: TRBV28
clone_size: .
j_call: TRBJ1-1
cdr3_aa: CASRTPLNTEAFF

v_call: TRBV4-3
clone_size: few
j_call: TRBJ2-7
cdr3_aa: CASSQDQRDEQYF

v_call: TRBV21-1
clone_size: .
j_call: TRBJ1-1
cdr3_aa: CASSKDPQGTNTEAFF

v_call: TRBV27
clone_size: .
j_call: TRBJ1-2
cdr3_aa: CASSFKAPRDREGYGYTF

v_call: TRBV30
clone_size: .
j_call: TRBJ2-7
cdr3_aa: CAWRSYLAGIDEQYF

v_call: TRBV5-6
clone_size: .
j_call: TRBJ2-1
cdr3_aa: CASSLIGGGYNEQFF

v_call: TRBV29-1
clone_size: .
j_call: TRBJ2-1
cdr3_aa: CSVEPSSGRSEEQFF

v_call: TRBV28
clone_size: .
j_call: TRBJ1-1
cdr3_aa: CASSLYGGRRVTEAFF

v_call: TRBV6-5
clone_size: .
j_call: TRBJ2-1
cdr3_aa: CASRRGFGEQFF

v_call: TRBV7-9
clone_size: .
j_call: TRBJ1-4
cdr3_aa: CASGHGSPGEKLFF

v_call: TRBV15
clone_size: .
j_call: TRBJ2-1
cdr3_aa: CATSRVIGAGAIFEQFF

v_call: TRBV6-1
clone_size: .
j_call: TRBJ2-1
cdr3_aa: CASSAASGSGSYEQFF

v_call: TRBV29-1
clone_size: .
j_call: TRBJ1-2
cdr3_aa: CSVEGGTNYGYTF

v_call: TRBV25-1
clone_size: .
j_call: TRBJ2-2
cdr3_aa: CASSEVGLVNTGELFF

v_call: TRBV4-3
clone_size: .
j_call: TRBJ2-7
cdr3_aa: CASSQDTGKRNEQYF

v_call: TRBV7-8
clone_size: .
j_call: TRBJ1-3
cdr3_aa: CASSFSGSGNTIYF

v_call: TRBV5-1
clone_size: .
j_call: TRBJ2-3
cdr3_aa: CASRTEVTDTQYF

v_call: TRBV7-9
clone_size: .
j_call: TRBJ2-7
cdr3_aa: CASSLTSGTGEQYF

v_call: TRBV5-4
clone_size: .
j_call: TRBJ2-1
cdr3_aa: CASSSAYNEQFF

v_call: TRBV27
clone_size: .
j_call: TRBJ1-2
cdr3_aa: CASTHPGGYGYTF

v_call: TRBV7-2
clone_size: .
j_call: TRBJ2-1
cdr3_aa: CASSTFPGLSNEQFF

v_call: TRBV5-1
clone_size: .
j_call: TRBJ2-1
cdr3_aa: CASSLTGVDINEQFF

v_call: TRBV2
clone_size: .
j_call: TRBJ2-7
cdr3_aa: CASIPDRVTYEQYF

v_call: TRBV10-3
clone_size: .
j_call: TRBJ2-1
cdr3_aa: CAISVDSSYNEQFF

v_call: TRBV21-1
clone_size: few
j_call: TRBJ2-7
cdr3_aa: CASSTWGGRPSYEQYF

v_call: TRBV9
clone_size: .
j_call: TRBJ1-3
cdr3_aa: CASSVDRAGNTIYF

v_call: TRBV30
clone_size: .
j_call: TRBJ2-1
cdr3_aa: CAWKKLAGGYNEQFF

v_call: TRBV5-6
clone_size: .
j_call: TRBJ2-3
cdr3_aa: CASSWWAGAKVDTQYF

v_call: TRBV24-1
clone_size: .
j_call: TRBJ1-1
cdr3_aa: CATSDSRLNTEAFF

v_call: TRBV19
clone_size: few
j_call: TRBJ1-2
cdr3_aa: CASSARDRLNYGYTF

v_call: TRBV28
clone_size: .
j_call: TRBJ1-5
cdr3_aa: CASSLLQGTGWQPQHF

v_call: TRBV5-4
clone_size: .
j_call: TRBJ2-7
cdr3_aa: CASSLGLDGSYEQYF

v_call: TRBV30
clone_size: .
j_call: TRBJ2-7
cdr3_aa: CAWSLAGAQGYEQYF

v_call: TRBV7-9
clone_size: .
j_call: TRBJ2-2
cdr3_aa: CASSLETGVGTGELFF

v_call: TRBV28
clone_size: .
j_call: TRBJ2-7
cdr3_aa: CASSSRDSFYEQYF

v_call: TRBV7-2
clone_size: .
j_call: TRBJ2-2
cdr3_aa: CASSQSVRTSGTRTGELFF

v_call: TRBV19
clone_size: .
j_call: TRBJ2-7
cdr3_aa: CASSTKRQGSYEQYF

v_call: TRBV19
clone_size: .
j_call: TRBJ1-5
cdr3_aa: CASSRPGHGSNQPQHF

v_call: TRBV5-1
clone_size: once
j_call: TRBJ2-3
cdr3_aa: CASSLDGTSSDTQYF

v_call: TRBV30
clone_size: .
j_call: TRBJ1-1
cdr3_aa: CAWTGSNTEAFF

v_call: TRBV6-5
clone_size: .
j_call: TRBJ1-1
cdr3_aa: CASNTGAVRNTEAFF

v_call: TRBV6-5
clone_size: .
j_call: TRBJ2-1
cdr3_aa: CASSGLADNNEQFF

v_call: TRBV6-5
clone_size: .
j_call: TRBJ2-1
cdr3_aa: CASSYSTTDNEQFF

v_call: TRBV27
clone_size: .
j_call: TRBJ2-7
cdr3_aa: CASSLLPDRGEQYF

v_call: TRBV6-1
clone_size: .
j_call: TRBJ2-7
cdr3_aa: CASSERDSPTYEQYF

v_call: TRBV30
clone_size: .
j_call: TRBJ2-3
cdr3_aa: CAWSSGAGTDTQYF